A single sample gave rise to the 7 T cell receptor beta chains below, sequenced in a study of T-cell reconstitution after alpha-beta-depleted transplantation in children. The library targeted TCRbeta and was prepared with unique molecular identifiers. From the PCR reads, TCRdb called clonotypes with MiXCR, one entry per CDR3 protein. This sample has approximately 85,000 distinct CDR3 sequences, with roughly 16% found just once. Sequencing was performed on PBMCs, mostly from graft donor cells, taken 180 days after TCRalphabeta/CD19-depleted stem cell transplant. Receptors originate from a male patient aged 2-10 years who had a stem cell transplant for acute lymphoblastic leukemia, so the T cells may come from the graft donor.

This clonotype was found a few times. This sequence joins TRBV12-3 or TRBV12-4 and TRBJ1-3; no clear D gene. The CDR3 runs to 14 residues. V lost 7 bases and J lost 7, with 17 bases in between. The CDR3 reads CASTPAGWENTIYF. CDR3 sequence (DNA): TGTGCCAGCACTCCAGCGGGCTGGGAGAACACCATATATTTT.

The chain joins TRBV5-1 to TRBJ2-7; the match to TRBD1 covers 8 bases. This CDR3 has 15 amino acids. From germline, CDR1 is SGHRS and CDR2 YFSETQ. Unmatched junction bases numbered 8, after V lost 1 base and J lost 5 bases. The CDR3 DNA follows: TGCGCCAGCAGCTTGATGGCAGGGGGCAGGGACGAGCAGTACTTC. It codes for CASSLMAGGRDEQYF. The variable domain in full, with the rest retrieved from reference TRBV5-1 and TRBJ2-7, is KAGVTQTPRYLIKTRGQQVTLSCSPISGHRSVSWYQQTPGQGLQFLFEYFSETQRNKGNFPGRFSGRQFSNSRSEMNVSTLELGDSALYLCASSLMAGGRDEQYFGPGTRLTVT.

This clonotype occurred a few times. This sequence joins TRBV10-1 and TRBJ2-7; D remains unclear. Trimming cost V 1 base and J 2 bases, with 3 bases left between them. This CDR3 is built from 12 residues. Per the germline V gene, CDR1 is WNHNN and CDR2 is SYGVQD (reference sequence). The CDR3 DNA sequence: TGCGCCAGCAGTGAGTTTGCCTACGAGCAGTACTTC. Amino acid sequence: CASSEFAYEQYF.

The chain combines TRBV7-9 with TRBJ1-2; TRBD1 matches 9 bases. The CDR3 loop spans 14 amino acids. The V segment lost 7 bases and the J segment 4 bases; nucleotides outside the gene matches: 7. Germline lookup yields CDR1 SEHNR and CDR2 FQNEAQ (reference sequence). The CDR3 sequence is CASILTGGVYGYTF. In DNA, the CDR3 is TGTGCCAGCATCCTCACAGGGGGCGTCTATGGCTACACCTTC.

V is TRBV7-9 and J is TRBJ2-5; D unclear. Germline V gives CDR1 SEHNR, CDR2 FQNEAQ (reference sequence). The CDR3 covers 15 residues. The V gene lost 5 bases and the J gene lost 1 base, with 14 bases spanning the gap. In DNA, the CDR3 is TGTGCCAGCAGCCCCACAAAGCCACGCCAAGAGACCCAGTACTTC. Protein: CASSPTKPRQETQYF.

This chain connects TRBV5-6 to TRBJ2-5; unclear D gene. Germline CDR1 is SGHDT and CDR2 is YYEEEE. The CDR3 is 13 amino acids. Between the trimmed V and J ends, which lost 4 bases and 2 bases, there was a span of 9 bases. The CDR3 spells CASSATPQETQYF. In DNA, the CDR3 is TGTGCCAGCAGCGCGACACCTCAAGAGACCCAGTACTTC.

This clonotype was observed a handful of times. V and J are TRBV18 and TRBJ2-7, with TRBD1 matching 10 bases. CDR1 and CDR2 (germline): KGHSH, LQKENI. The CDR3 spans 14 residues. V was pared by 3 bases and J by 6 bases, with 5 bases of the junction left unmatched. The CDR3 here is CASSPTGGAGEQYF. The CDR3 nucleotides are TGTGCCAGCTCACCGACAGGGGGCGCGGGCGAGCAGTACTTC.